One and the same sample provided the 27 T cell receptor beta chains below, sequenced in a study of tumor and adjacent non-tumor tissue in lung cancer. The library came from three nested PCR rounds adapted from ARM-PCR protocols. TCRdb re-derived calls from the multiplex PCR reads in MiXCR, one entry per CDR3 protein. The table has about 110,000 distinct CDR3 sequences, roughly 77% seen once. No cell sorting was done before RNA was extracted from the tissue. Sequencing used lung tumor tissue. These receptors originate from a woman between 55 and 75 years old with non-small cell lung cancer.

Concerning this clonotype: Since a much larger clone is just one base distant, this may be a read error. The chain uses TRBV20-1 and TRBJ1-2; the D is unclear. Germline lookup yields CDR1 DFQATT and CDR2 SNEGSKA (reference sequence). The V and J ends lost 7 bases and 7 bases respectively, with 7 bases between them. CDR3 length equals 9 residues. CDR3 in DNA: TGCAGTGACGCCCTTGGCTACACCTTC. It translates to CSDALGYTF.

Of note for this clonotype: Being one base from a much bigger clone, this may be a read error. This sequence joins TRBV6-2 or TRBV6-3 and TRBJ1-5; D not resolved. The CDR3 runs 15 residues. The V gene lost 2 bases and the J gene lost 2 bases, with 10 bases spanning the gap. The germline V gene encodes CDR1 MNHEY and CDR2 SVGEGT. The CDR3 loop reads CASSYAWNGNQPQHF. CDR3 nucleotide sequence: TGTGCCAGCAGTTACGCGTGGAACGGCAATCAGCCCCAGCATTTT.

The CDR3 sequence: CASRYGAGYGYTF. Written as DNA, the CDR3 is TGTGCCAGCAGATATGGTGCTGGGTATGGCTACACCTTC. The chain combines TRBV6-5 with TRBJ1-2; D is unclear. The germline V gene has CDR1 MNHEY and CDR2 SVGAGI. CDR3 length equals 13 residues. V was pared by 6 bases and J by 5 bases, with 13 bases between.

Points on this clonotype: This is likely a read error, given that the CDR3 carries no conserved phenylalanine or tryptophan at its end. CDR3 bases: TGTGCTAGCAGTACCCAGGGAGAGGAAGAGACCCAGTACTAC. Its translation is CASSTQGEEETQYY. The V call is TRBV6-5, the J call TRBJ2-5, with D perhaps given as TRBD1 or TRBD2 (5 bases each). Germline CDR1 reads MNHEY; CDR2 reads SVGAGI. The CDR3 extends over 14 amino acids.

This rearrangement joins TRBV28 to TRBJ2-6, with D perhaps matching TRBD2 (6 bases). The V and J ends lost 6 bases and 0 bases respectively, with 18 bases between them. Germline-derived CDR1 and CDR2 are MDHEN and SYDVKM. The CDR3 loop spans 18 amino acids. The CDR3 here is CASSPGDRFNSGANVLTF. CDR3 sequence (DNA): TGTGCCAGCAGCCCGGGGGACCGATTCAACTCTGGGGCCAACGTCCTGACTTTC.

As concerns this clonotype: A read error is possible here, since a much larger clone lies one base away. The rearrangement links TRBV20-1 to TRBJ1-3; D is unclear. Germline V gene sequence: CDR1 DFQATT, CDR2 SNEGSKA (reference sequence). This CDR3 has 14 residues. The CDR3 loop is CTARAPGSGNTIYF. The CDR3 DNA is TGCACTGCTAGAGCCCCGGGCTCTGGAAACACCATATATTTT.

The rearrangement joins TRBV7-6 to TRBJ1-1; D is uncertain. The CDR3 extends over 13 amino acids. The V end was cut by 8 bases, the J end by 1 base, with 11 bases between. The germline V gene has CDR1 SGHVS and CDR2 FNYEAQ. The CDR3 nucleotides are TGTGCCAGCGGCGAGGGATGGAACACTGAAGCTTTCTTT. Translating gives CASGEGWNTEAFF.

This chain joins TRBV28 and TRBJ2-2, with a tentative D call TRBD1 (6 bases). The V and J ends lost 5 bases and 0 bases respectively, with 13 bases between them. The CDR3 extends over 16 amino acids. Germline V gene sequence: CDR1 MDHEN, CDR2 SYDVKM. The CDR3 bases are TGTGCCAGCAGTCGGTGGACAGCAACGAACACCGGGGAGCTGTTTTTT. Its translation: CASSRWTATNTGELFF.

A note on this clonotype: This may come from a read error, since a much larger clone is one base off. This rearrangement joins TRBV12-3 or TRBV12-4 to TRBJ2-7; 8 bases match TRBD2. The CDR3 is made up of 14 amino acids. CDR3 amino acids: CVSRPGGAVDEQYF. The CDR3 region has the DNA TGTGTCAGCAGACCGGGAGGGGCTGTAGACGAGCAGTACTTC.

A word on this clonotype: It may be a read error: a sequence one base away is much more abundant. V usage is TRBV29-1 and J usage is TRBJ1-2, with D possibly TRBD1 on 5 matching bases. The CDR3 runs 11 residues. The germline gives CDR1 SQVTM, CDR2 ANQGSEA. The chain's CDR3 is CRADMDYGYTF. DNA for the CDR3: TGCAGGGCGGACATGGATTATGGCTACACCTTC.

This clonotype was seen just once. A junction end diverges from the germline sequence, so it may reflect a read error. This chain connects TRBV11-1 to TRBJ2-2, with 7 bases that match TRBD2. The CDR3 has 17 amino acids. Germline assignment: CDR1 SGHAT and CDR2 FQDESV (reference sequence). The CDR3 loop reads CTSSPRLTGGSTGELFF. The CDR3 nucleotides read TGTACCAGCAGCCCGCGACTAACGGGAGGATCCACCGGGGAGCTGTTTTTT.

As regards this clonotype: This may arise from a read error, as a much more abundant clone is one base away. The CDR3 nucleotides are TGCGCCAGCAACCTGTATACCGGGTCCACCGGGGGTCAGCCCCAGCATTTT. As protein: CASNLYTGSTGGQPQHF. V and J are TRBV4-3 and TRBJ1-5; tentatively, D is TRBD1 (5 bases). The CDR3 totals 17 residues. Trimming removed 7 bases from V and 6 bases from J, with 25 bases in between. Germline V CDR1 and CDR2: LGHNA, YSLEER.

This clonotype has just one count. A clone one base away is much larger, so this may be a read error. The rearrangement uses TRBV6-1 and TRBJ1-2, with TRBD1 matching over 7 bases. CDR1 MNHNS and CDR2 SASEGT come from the germline V gene. The CDR3 has 18 amino acids. The CDR3 DNA is TGTGCCATCAGTCCCCAACCGTACAGGGGACGTAATGACTATGGCTACACCTTC. Translated, it gives CAISPQPYRGRNDYGYTF.

This clonotype was counted only a few times. The gene calls are TRBV28 and TRBJ2-3; TRBD2 agrees at 7 bases. The germline V gene encodes CDR1 MDHEN and CDR2 SYDVKM. This CDR3 is built from 15 residues. Trimming at V came to 6 bases and at J to 1 base, leaving 7 bases not matched to a gene. CDR3 in DNA: TGTGCCAGCAGCCCCAGCGGGATCGGCACAGATACGCAGTATTTT. This gives the protein CASSPSGIGTDTQYF.

Details on this clonotype: Mismatch with germline at one junction end may stem from a read error. The genes are TRBV12-3 or TRBV12-4 and TRBJ1-1; D may be TRBD1 (5 bases). The CDR3 is 15 amino acids. CDR3 coding DNA: TGTGCCAGCAGTTTATCCCGGAGAGGGGTAGCTGAAGCTTTCTTC. Residues: CASSLSRRGVAEAFF.

As to this clonotype: Since a much larger clone is just one base distant, this may be a read error. The chain couples TRBV4-3 to TRBJ2-2, with 10 bases aligning to TRBD2. The CDR3 length is 18 residues. Germline V gives CDR1 LGHNA, CDR2 YSLEER. The CDR3 DNA reads as TGCGCCAGCAGCCAAGATGTAGCGGGGGGACATAACACCGGGGAGCTGTTATTT. As protein: CASSQDVAGGHNTGELLF.

This clonotype was recorded once. The J gene is TRBJ1-2, the V gene TRBV11-2; D unresolved. This CDR3 region has 12 residues. Germline CDR1 and CDR2: SGHAT and FQNNGV. Trimming removed 9 bases at V and 9 bases at J, with 17 bases between. Here the CDR3 DNA reads TGTGCCAGTAGCCCTTGGGGAGGGAGCTACACCTTC. It encodes CASSPWGGSYTF.

The J gene is TRBJ2-1, the V gene TRBV4-1; possible D gene TRBD2, 6 bases. Germline CDR1 reads MGHRA; CDR2 reads YSYEKL. CDR3 length: 16 residues. The germline V and J ends were trimmed by 0 bases and 10 bases, with 19 bases remaining between them. CDR3 sequence (DNA): TGCGCCAGCAGCCAAGATCGAAGCGGAGGGGCCGAGGAGCAGTTCTTC. Translation: CASSQDRSGGAEEQFF.

As regards this clonotype: The CDR3 does not close with the conserved phenylalanine or tryptophan, likely indicating a read error. The chain couples TRBV6-5 to TRBJ1-6; D is unresolved. Trimming removed 6 bases from V and 8 bases from J, with 20 bases in between. Germline CDR1 is MNHEY and CDR2 is SVGAGI. The CDR3 covers 16 residues. CDR3 loop: CASRDPNFREYSPLHL. The CDR3 nucleotides are TGTGCCAGCAGAGACCCAAACTTCAGAGAGTATTCACCCCTCCACCTT.

To note about this clonotype: A much larger clone lies one base from this, so it may be a read error. The J gene is TRBJ1-2, the V gene TRBV5-1; no firm D call. The CDR3 runs to 13 residues. Germline V gene data show CDR1 as SGHRS and CDR2 as YFSETQ. The CDR3 DNA sequence: TGCGCCGGCAGCTTGCGTCTCGGGGAAGGCTACACCTTC. This encodes CAGSLRLGEGYTF.

Comments on this clonotype: The CDR3 end shows no conserved phenylalanine or tryptophan, and so a read error is likely. The chain couples TRBV20-1 to TRBJ2-1; 15 bases align to TRBD2. Judging by the DNA end, TRBJ2-7 fits better; the J call may be wrong. The CDR3 spans 16 residues. Germline loops: CDR1 DFQATT, CDR2 SNEGSKA (reference sequence). CDR3 DNA: TGCAGTGCACAGCCGGGACTAGCGGGAGGATACAATGAGCAGTACTTA. It translates to CSAQPGLAGGYNEQYL.

The chain employs TRBV11-1 and TRBJ2-3, with D possibly matching TRBD1 (5 bases). The ends were cut back, 5 bases at V and 15 bases at J, with 27 bases in the middle. CDR1 and CDR2 from the germline V gene are SGHAT and FQDESV (reference sequence). This CDR3 spans 15 amino acids. CDR3 bases: TGTGCCAGCAGCCCCGCCGGGCAGGGAAGTCATACACGTTATTTT. Translated, it gives CASSPAGQGSHTRYF.

Notes on this clonotype: This may be a read error: a much more frequent sequence differs by one nucleotide. The gene calls are TRBV6-2 or TRBV6-3 and TRBJ2-1, with 12 nucleotides matching TRBD2. V gave up 7 bases and J gave up 7 bases; unmatched junction bases: 20. Per the germline V gene, CDR1 is MNHEY and CDR2 is SVGEGT. The CDR3 extends over 19 amino acids. The CDR3 here is CASTHDETSGRWDRNEQFF. The CDR3 nucleotides read TGTGCCAGCACCCACGACGAGACTAGCGGGAGATGGGATCGGAATGAGCAGTTCTTC.

This clonotype appeared a few times. This may come from a read error, since a much larger clone is one base off. The rearrangement links TRBV6-2 or TRBV6-3 to TRBJ1-1, with 8 positions matching TRBD1. This CDR3 is built from 13 residues. Germline loops: CDR1 MNHEY, CDR2 SVGEGT. CDR3 in DNA: TGTGCCAGCGGACAGGGTCTGAACATTGAAGCTTTCTTT. Its translation is CASGQGLNIEAFF.

This clonotype was recorded a few times. The J gene is TRBJ2-6, the V gene TRBV10-3; possible D gene TRBD1, 6 bases. V lost 4 bases, J lost 0 bases, and 13 bases lay in between. This CDR3 region has 17 residues. The germline gives CDR1 ENHRY, CDR2 SYGVKD. This chain's CDR3 is CAISAQGPISGANVLTF. CDR3 nucleotide sequence: TGTGCCATCAGTGCACAGGGCCCGATCTCTGGGGCCAACGTCCTGACTTTC.

About this clonotype itself: At one end the junction does not follow the germline gene, possibly because of a read error. J is TRBJ2-2 and V is TRBV29-1; 7 bases agree with TRBD2. Germline CDR1 reads SQVTM; CDR2 reads ANQGSEA. CDR3 length: 13 residues. CDR3 loop: CSVQAGYTGELIF. CDR3 DNA: TGCAGCGTCCAAGCGGGGTACACGGGGGAGCTGATTTTT.

The V call is TRBV12-3 or TRBV12-4, the J call TRBJ2-7; D not certain. V was cut by 6 bases and J by 0 bases, with 24 bases left in between. The CDR3 spans 18 residues. The CDR3 DNA sequence: TGTGCCAGCAGCATACTCGGTTTATATGGGCTCAACTCCTACGAGCAGTACTTC. This sequence encodes CASSILGLYGLNSYEQYF.